Listed here is a single T cell receptor beta chain. With 1 base clipped from V and 4 bases from J, the junction kept 7 bases outside the gene matches. The CDR3 consists of 17 residues. Germline-derived CDR1 and CDR2 are SGHAT and FQNNGV. The data derive from a study of cytomegalovirus exposure and HLA in healthy donors. Study-level information: Early released data comprised tens of millions of unique TCRs from HLA-typed donors.

The study ran its PCR with 60 Vbeta and 13 Jbeta primers. The protocol was immunoSEQ multiplex PCR, while the TCRdb copy is restricted to in-frame clones and leaves out a portion. The table shows 200,000 to 250,000 clones, with almost 80% occurring only once. What was sequenced was PBMCs. The TCR comes from a man between 18 and 29 years old in good health and CMV-seronegative. The chain uses TRBV11-2 and TRBJ2-5, with 12 bases matching TRBD2. In DNA, the CDR3 is TGTGCCAGCAGCTTAGGTTCGACTAGCGGGGGCGGAGAGACCCAGTACTTC. Translation: CASSLGSTSGGGETQYF. The full variable domain, its missing parts supplied by reference TRBV11-2 and TRBJ2-5, is EAGVAQSPRYKIIEKRQSVAFWCNPISGHATLYWYQQILGQGPKLLIQFQNNGVVDDSQLPKDRFSAERLKGVDSTLKIQPAKLEDSAVYLCASSLGSTSGGGETQYFGPGTRLLVL.